The 12 T cell receptor beta chains reported below all come from one sample, sequenced in a study of OX40 agonist ivuxolimab in advanced cancers. Library prep was done by the immunoSEQ multiplex PCR assay. Here the immuneACCESS table is served through TCRdb, limited to in-frame sequences with V and J called. Missing clones are a known gap in these copies; in checked studies unresolved V genes cover under half, and the rest lacks a known reason. This sample is represented by fewer than 85,000 clones; more than 85% of them were singletons. In total, the top ten clones hold 2% to 2.5% of the sample. This material consisted of CD4+ or CD8+ T cells sorted from blood, taken in a trial of the OX40 agonist ivuxolimab. The receptor set was obtained from an adult with an advanced solid tumor such as melanoma, head and neck, liver or kidney cancer.

The chain links TRBV7-9 to TRBJ1-2; D remains ambiguous. Germline V gene lookup returns CDR1 SEHNR and CDR2 FQNEAQ (reference sequence). Trimming removed 2 bases from V and 5 bases from J, with 15 bases in between. There are 15 residues in the CDR3. The DNA for the CDR3 is TGTGCCAGCAGCTTAATGGGCAGGTCGGGTTATGGCTACACCTTC. Translation: CASSLMGRSGYGYTF. The variable domain in full, with the rest retrieved from reference TRBV7-9 and TRBJ1-2, is DTGVSQNPRHKITKRGQNVTFRCDPISEHNRLYWYRQTLGQGPEFLTYFQNEAQLEKSRLLSDRFSAERPKGSFSTLEIQRTEQGDSAMYLCASSLMGRSGYGYTFGSGTRLTVV.

This clone was seen only a few times. The chain's CDR3 is CASSLDGNGYTF. DNA for the CDR3: TGTGCCAGCAGCTTAGACGGGAATGGCTACACCTTC. The chain couples TRBV7-9 to TRBJ1-2, with D hard to call. With 1 base removed from V and 6 bases from J, the gap between germline ends came to 6 bases. This CDR3 is built from 12 residues. Looked up from germline, CDR1 is SEHNR and CDR2 is FQNEAQ (reference sequence).

The chain recombines TRBV5-1 with TRBJ1-3; a possible D gene is TRBD1 (6 bases). Germline V gene data show CDR1 as SGHRS and CDR2 as YFSETQ. The CDR3 loop spans 16 amino acids. The V gene lost 0 bases and the J gene lost 3 bases, with 13 bases spanning the gap. CDR3 sequence reads: CASSLAGGASGNTIYF. Written as DNA, the CDR3 is TGCGCCAGCAGCTTGGCCGGGGGGGCAAGTGGAAACACCATATATTTT.

The chain is built from TRBV29-1 and TRBJ2-1, with D hard to call. This CDR3 contains 13 residues. Trimming shortened V by 4 bases and J by 5 bases, and 12 bases separated the two germline ends. Germline lookup yields CDR1 SQVTM and CDR2 ANQGSEA. The CDR3 DNA reads as TGCAGCGTTGTTCCTAGTTCCCACAATGAGCAGTTCTTC. This sequence encodes CSVVPSSHNEQFF.

V gene TRBV11-3 combines with J gene TRBJ2-1; D is uncertain. The CDR3 sequence is 13 residues long. Germline CDR1 SGHNT, CDR2 YENEEA. The V gene lost 1 base and the J gene lost 4 bases, with 5 bases spanning the gap. Here the CDR3 reads CASSLALYNEQFF. The CDR3 coding sequence is TGTGCCAGCAGCTTAGCCTTATACAATGAGCAGTTCTTC.

The gene calls are TRBV7-8 and TRBJ2-1; no clear D gene. The CDR3 has 12 residues. Looked up from germline, CDR1 is SGHVS and CDR2 is FQNEAQ. V gave up 5 bases and J gave up 4 bases, with 6 bases separating them. DNA of the CDR3: TGTGCCAGCAGCCCCGGGTACAATGAGCAGTTCTTC. It codes for CASSPGYNEQFF. The full variable domain, its missing parts supplied by reference TRBV7-8 and TRBJ2-1, is GAGVSQSPRYKVAKRGQDVALRCDPISGHVSLFWYQQALGQGPEFLTYFQNEAQLDKSGLPSDRFFAERPEGSVSTLKIQRTQQEDSAVYLCASSPGYNEQFFGPGTRLTVL.

The V and J genes are TRBV5-1 and TRBJ1-5; D ambiguous. CDR3 length equals 13 residues. With 0 bases removed from V and 9 bases from J, the gap between germline ends came to 10 bases. Germline values: CDR1 SGHRS, CDR2 YFSETQ. CDR3 sequence (DNA): TGCGCCAGCAGCTTGGAGGGCAGGTCGCCCCAGCATTTT. Translating gives CASSLEGRSPQHF.

This sequence joins TRBV7-9 and TRBJ2-3, with D possibly TRBD2 on 6 matching bases. The CDR3 contains 15 residues. CDR1 is SEHNR, CDR2 FQNEAQ, per germline (reference sequence). The ends were cut back, 5 bases at V and 4 bases at J, with 16 bases in the middle. The chain's CDR3 is CASSPGSGRPDTQYF. As DNA, the CDR3 is TGTGCCAGCAGCCCGGGCTCCGGGAGACCAGATACGCAGTATTTT.

The V call is TRBV10-3, the J call TRBJ2-7; 7 bases agree with TRBD2. Per germline, CDR1 ENHRY and CDR2 SYGVKD. This CDR3 spans 12 amino acids. The V segment lost 10 bases and the J segment 5 bases; nucleotides outside the gene matches: 8. The CDR3 loop is CASLRGDHEQYF. CDR3 nucleotides: TGTGCCAGCCTCCGGGGGGATCACGAGCAGTACTTC.

The J gene is TRBJ1-1, the V gene TRBV18, with 7 nucleotides matching TRBD1. The CDR3 runs 17 residues. Trimming took 3 bases from V and 4 from J; bases not matched to a gene: 14. Germline assignment: CDR1 KGHSH and CDR2 LQKENI. The CDR3 loop reads CASSPETGLGFGTEAFF. DNA for the CDR3: TGTGCCAGCTCACCGGAGACAGGGTTGGGATTTGGCACTGAAGCTTTCTTT.

The CDR3 nucleotides are TGTGCCAGCAACCTGGCGGCCTTTGGGGGGTCACCCCTCCACTTT. Its translation is CASNLAAFGGSPLHF. The chain has TRBV6-1 and TRBJ1-6, with D perhaps TRBD1 (5 bases). The germline CDR1 and CDR2 sequences are MNHNS and SASEGT. Deletions cut 7 bases from V and 10 bases from J, with 20 bases between. CDR3 length equals 15 residues.

The V call is TRBV20-1, the J call TRBJ2-7; D is unresolved. CDR3 length: 10 amino acids. CDR1 DFQATT and CDR2 SNEGSKA come from the germline V gene (reference sequence). Trimming cost V 5 bases and J 7 bases, with 9 bases left between them. The CDR3 sequence: CSASRTEQYF. The CDR3 coding sequence is TGCAGTGCTTCCCGTACGGAGCAGTACTTC.